The text below deals with one T cell receptor beta chain. This specimen belongs to a study of blood T cell repertoires in COVID-19. Across the whole study: Samples representing acute and convalescent COVID-19 were sourced from the United States, Italy and Spain.

V dropped 5 bases and J dropped 5; count of bases not matched to a gene: 0. Germline V gene sequence: CDR1 MNHNS, CDR2 SASEGT. The CDR3 runs to 13 residues. Per the study methods: Amplifying reference gene primers gave estimates of nucleated cell counts. TCRdb's copy holds only in-frame clones and misses some; the assay was immunoSEQ multiplex PCR. From that table come the V and J calls and clone size; the DNA was used to work out D and trimming. Of about 68,000 clones in the sample, about nine tenths were seen once. Seattle-derived patients entered the study during active infection and were followed longitudinally.

Sequenced: peripheral blood. The chain combines TRBV6-1 with TRBJ2-1, with 10 bases matching TRBD2. The TCR originated in a man in his fifties or sixties with COVID-19, enrolled during active disease. The CDR3 protein is CASSTSGNNEQFF. In nucleotides, the CDR3 is TGTGCCAGCAGTACTAGCGGGAACAATGAGCAGTTCTTC.